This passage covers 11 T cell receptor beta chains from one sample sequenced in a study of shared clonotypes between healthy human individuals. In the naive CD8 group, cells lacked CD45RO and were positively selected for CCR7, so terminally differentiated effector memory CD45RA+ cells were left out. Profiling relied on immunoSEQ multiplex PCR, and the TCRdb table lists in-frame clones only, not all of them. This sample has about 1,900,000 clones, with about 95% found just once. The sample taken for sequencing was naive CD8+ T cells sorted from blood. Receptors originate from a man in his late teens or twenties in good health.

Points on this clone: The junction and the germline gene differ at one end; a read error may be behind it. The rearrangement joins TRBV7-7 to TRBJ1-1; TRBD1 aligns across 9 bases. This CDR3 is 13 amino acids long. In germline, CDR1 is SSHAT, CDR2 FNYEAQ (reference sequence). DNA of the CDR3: TGTGCTAGCAGCTATGACAGGGGGACTGAAGCTTTCTTT. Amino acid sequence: CASSYDRGTEAFF.

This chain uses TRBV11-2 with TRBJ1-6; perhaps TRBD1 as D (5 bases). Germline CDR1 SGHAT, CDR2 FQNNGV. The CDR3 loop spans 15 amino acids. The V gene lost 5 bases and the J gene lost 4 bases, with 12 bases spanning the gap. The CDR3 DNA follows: TGTGCCAGCAGCCCTCAGACAGATTATAATTCACCCCTCCACTTT. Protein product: CASSPQTDYNSPLHF.

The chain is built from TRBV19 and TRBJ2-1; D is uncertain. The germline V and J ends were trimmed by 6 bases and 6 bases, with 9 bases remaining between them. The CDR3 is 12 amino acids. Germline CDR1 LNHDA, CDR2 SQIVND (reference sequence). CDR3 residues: CASSPWGNEQFF. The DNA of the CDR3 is TGTGCCAGTAGCCCTTGGGGCAATGAGCAGTTCTTC.

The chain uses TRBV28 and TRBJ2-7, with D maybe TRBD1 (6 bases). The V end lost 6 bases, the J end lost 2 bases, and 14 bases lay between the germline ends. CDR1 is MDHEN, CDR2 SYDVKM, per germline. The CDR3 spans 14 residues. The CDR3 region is CASRTQGPTYEQYF. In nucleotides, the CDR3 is TGTGCCAGCAGGACTCAGGGGCCAACCTACGAGCAGTACTTC.

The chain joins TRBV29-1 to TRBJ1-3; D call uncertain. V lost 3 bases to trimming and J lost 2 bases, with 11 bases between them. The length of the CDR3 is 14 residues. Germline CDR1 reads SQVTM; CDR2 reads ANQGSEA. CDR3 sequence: CSVDTGPPGNTIYF. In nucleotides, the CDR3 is TGCAGCGTTGACACCGGGCCCCCTGGAAACACCATATATTTT.

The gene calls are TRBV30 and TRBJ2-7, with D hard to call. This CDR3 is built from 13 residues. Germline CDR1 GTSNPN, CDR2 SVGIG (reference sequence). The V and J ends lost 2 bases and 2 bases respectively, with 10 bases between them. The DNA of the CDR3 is TGTGCCTGGAGTTTTTTCCCAACCTACGAGCAGTACTTC. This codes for CAWSFFPTYEQYF.

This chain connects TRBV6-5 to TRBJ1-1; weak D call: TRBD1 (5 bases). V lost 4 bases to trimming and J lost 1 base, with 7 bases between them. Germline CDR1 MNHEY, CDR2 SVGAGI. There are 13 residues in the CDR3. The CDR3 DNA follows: TGTGCCAGCAGTTCTACAGGGAACACTGAAGCTTTCTTT. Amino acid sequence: CASSSTGNTEAFF.

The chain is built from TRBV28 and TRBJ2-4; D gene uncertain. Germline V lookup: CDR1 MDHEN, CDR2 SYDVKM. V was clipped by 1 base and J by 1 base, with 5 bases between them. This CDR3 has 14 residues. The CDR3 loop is CASSLYGAKNIQYF. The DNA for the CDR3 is TGTGCCAGCAGTTTATACGGGGCCAAAAACATTCAGTACTTC. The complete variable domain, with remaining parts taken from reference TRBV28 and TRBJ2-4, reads DVKVTQSSRYLVKRTGEKVFLECVQDMDHENMFWYRQDPGLGLRLIYFSYDVKMKEKGDIPEGYSVSREKKERFSLILESASTNQTSMYLCASSLYGAKNIQYFGAGTRLSVL.

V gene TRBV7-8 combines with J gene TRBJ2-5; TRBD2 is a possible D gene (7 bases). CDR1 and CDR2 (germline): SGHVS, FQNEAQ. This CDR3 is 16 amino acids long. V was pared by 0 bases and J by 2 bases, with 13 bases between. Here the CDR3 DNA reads TGTGCCAGCAGCTTAGCGTTGGGGGGGGCTCAAGAGACCCAGTACTTC. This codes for CASSLALGGAQETQYF.

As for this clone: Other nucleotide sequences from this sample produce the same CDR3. For the CDR3, the DNA is TGTGCCAGCAGCCTGACAGGCCCATACGAGCAGTACTTC. Translated: CASSLTGPYEQYF. The chain uses TRBV27 and TRBJ2-7, with D possibly matching TRBD1 (6 bases). CDR1 and CDR2 (germline): MNHEY, SMNVEV (reference sequence). This CDR3 spans 13 amino acids. V lost 6 bases to trimming and J lost 4 bases, with 13 bases between them.

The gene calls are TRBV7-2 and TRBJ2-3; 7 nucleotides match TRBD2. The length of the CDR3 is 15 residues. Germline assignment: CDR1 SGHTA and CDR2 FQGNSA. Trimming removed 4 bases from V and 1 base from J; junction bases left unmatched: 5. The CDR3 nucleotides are TGTGCCAGCAGCTATTCGGGAGGAGGCACAGATACGCAGTATTTT. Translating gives CASSYSGGGTDTQYF.